This T cell receptor (beta chain) derives from a study of cytomegalovirus exposure and HLA in healthy donors. The germline V gene encodes CDR1 GTSNPN and CDR2 SVGIG (reference sequence). Trimming removed 3 bases from V and 3 bases from J, with 15 bases in between. This CDR3 contains 16 residues. Primers: 60 Vbeta forward and 13 Jbeta reverse. Profiling relied on immunoSEQ multiplex PCR, and the TCRdb table lists in-frame clones only, not all of them. The sample holds 150,000 to 200,000 clones, around 83% seen once. The specimen sequenced was PBMCs. The sequence came from a man in his fifties or sixties in good health and CMV-seronegative. This rearrangement joins TRBV30 to TRBJ1-6; no firm D call. The CDR3 DNA is TGTGCCTGGAGAATTTGGGCCTCCAGCTATAATTCACCCCTCCACTTT. It yields the protein CAWRIWASSYNSPLHF.